A selection of T cell receptor beta chains follows, all from one sample in a study of T cells after yellow fever vaccination. MiXCR, run by TCRdb on the 5' RACE reads, gives a single entry per CDR3 protein. The sample consists of some 500,000 distinct CDR3 sequences, roughly 14% of them appearing once. This specimen was PBMCs, taken on the day of the yellow fever booster vaccination. The receptors shown here come from a man aged 25 to 40 who received the YFV17D yellow fever vaccine. Each CDR3 is given with its conserved first and last residue. Each record gives: V gene, J gene, clone size, D gene, CDR3 DNA, CDR3 protein. The D gene is left open where the match is weak. The size entry is marked missing in some rows and otherwise reads once, few, many or a size class.

v_gene: TRBV5-6; j_gene: TRBJ1-2; abundance: few; d_gene: .; CDR3nt: TGTGCCAGCAGCTTGGAGCCTCAGGTGCGAGGCTACACCTTC; CDR3aa: CASSLEPQVRGYTF
v_gene: TRBV7-2; j_gene: TRBJ1-1; abundance: .; d_gene: TRBD1; CDR3nt: TGTGCCAGCAGCTTATCAGGGGGCAGGGTTGGCACTGAAGCTTTCTTT; CDR3aa: CASSLSGGRVGTEAFF
v_gene: TRBV5-8; j_gene: TRBJ2-7; abundance: few; d_gene: .; CDR3nt: TGTGCCAGCAGCTTGGCCTCGGGGAACTACGAGCAGTACTTC; CDR3aa: CASSLASGNYEQYF
v_gene: TRBV9; j_gene: TRBJ2-2; abundance: .; d_gene: TRBD2; CDR3nt: TGTGCCAGCAGCGCACCCCGGGGGGGGTCGACCGGGGAGCTGTTTTTT; CDR3aa: CASSAPRGGSTGELFF
v_gene: TRBV6-5; j_gene: TRBJ1-5; abundance: .; d_gene: .; CDR3nt: TGTGCCAGCAGTTCTTTTCGACAGGAGGCCCAGCATTTT; CDR3aa: CASSSFRQEAQHF
v_gene: TRBV7-6; j_gene: TRBJ1-5; abundance: few; d_gene: .; CDR3nt: TGTGCCAGCAGCCCCGGGGGCAGGGTTAATCAGCCCCAGCATTTT; CDR3aa: CASSPGGRVNQPQHF
v_gene: TRBV7-9; j_gene: TRBJ2-7; abundance: few; d_gene: .; CDR3nt: TGTGCCAGCAGTCCTTCCGACGGGGGCAGGAGGCCCTACGAGCAGTACTTC; CDR3aa: CASSPSDGGRRPYEQYF
v_gene: TRBV5-1; j_gene: TRBJ2-2; abundance: many; d_gene: .; CDR3nt: TGCGCCAGCAGCTTGGTTCCGGGAGCACCAACCGGGGAGCTGTTTTTT; CDR3aa: CASSLVPGAPTGELFF
v_gene: TRBV4-3; j_gene: TRBJ2-7; abundance: .; d_gene: .; CDR3nt: TGCGCCAGCAGCCAAGGGTCGACAGTGTCGGGCTACGAGCAGTACTTC; CDR3aa: CASSQGSTVSGYEQYF
v_gene: TRBV10-3; j_gene: TRBJ2-2; abundance: few; d_gene: .; CDR3nt: TGTGCCACAAACGGAGGGTCGAACACCGGGGAGCTGTTTTTT; CDR3aa: CATNGGSNTGELFF
v_gene: TRBV12-3/TRBV12-4; j_gene: TRBJ1-6; abundance: .; d_gene: .; CDR3nt: TGTGCCAGCAGTTTTTCGGGTTATTCACCCCTCCACTTT; CDR3aa: CASSFSGYSPLHF
v_gene: TRBV20-1; j_gene: TRBJ2-7; abundance: .; d_gene: .; CDR3nt: TGCAGCCCCCTTGACGTGGACTTAAACTACGAGCAGTACTTC; CDR3aa: CSPLDVDLNYEQYF
v_gene: TRBV29-1; j_gene: TRBJ1-2; abundance: .; d_gene: .; CDR3nt: TGCAGCGTTGTACTCAGCTATGGCTACACCTTC; CDR3aa: CSVVLSYGYTF
v_gene: TRBV29-1; j_gene: TRBJ2-4; abundance: .; d_gene: TRBD2; CDR3nt: TGCAGCGTTGGCGCGGGAGTTGGCAAAAACATTCAGTACTTC; CDR3aa: CSVGAGVGKNIQYF
v_gene: TRBV28; j_gene: TRBJ2-3; abundance: few; d_gene: TRBD1; CDR3nt: TGTGCCAGCAGTTCGGACAGGGGGCGCGAAGATACGCAGTATTTT; CDR3aa: CASSSDRGREDTQYF
v_gene: TRBV7-2; j_gene: TRBJ1-2; abundance: few; d_gene: .; CDR3nt: TGTGCCAGCAGCTGGCGGGGGCTGGTGGATGGCTACACCTTC; CDR3aa: CASSWRGLVDGYTF
v_gene: TRBV7-2; j_gene: TRBJ2-1; abundance: once; d_gene: .; CDR3nt: TGTGCCAGCAGCTTAGTAGCCAGGGTAGGAACGAATGAGCAGTTCTTC; CDR3aa: CASSLVARVGTNEQFF
v_gene: TRBV19; j_gene: TRBJ1-2; abundance: few; d_gene: TRBD1; CDR3nt: TGTGCCAGTAGTGAAAGACAGGGCCTCGGCGGCTACACCTTC; CDR3aa: CASSERQGLGGYTF
v_gene: TRBV10-3; j_gene: TRBJ2-3; abundance: .; d_gene: .; CDR3nt: TGTGCCATCAGTGAGCGGGGGGATACGCAGTATTTT; CDR3aa: CAISERGDTQYF
v_gene: TRBV20-1; j_gene: TRBJ2-7; abundance: .; d_gene: .; CDR3nt: TGCAGTGTCGCAAGGAGGGCCAGAGACGAGCAGTACTTC; CDR3aa: CSVARRARDEQYF
v_gene: TRBV6-2/TRBV6-3; j_gene: TRBJ2-2; abundance: .; d_gene: TRBD1; CDR3nt: TGTGCCAGCAGTTTTCGACAGGGTGGGACCGGGGAGCTGTTTTTT; CDR3aa: CASSFRQGGTGELFF
v_gene: TRBV28; j_gene: TRBJ1-1; abundance: .; d_gene: .; CDR3nt: TGTGCCAGCAGTTTGTCCTCCGGGACCTCGTGGGGTGAAGCTTTCTTT; CDR3aa: CASSLSSGTSWGEAFF
v_gene: TRBV5-1; j_gene: TRBJ2-1; abundance: few; d_gene: .; CDR3nt: TGCGCCAGCAGCTTAGGTGAGGCCTACAATGAGCAGTTCTTC; CDR3aa: CASSLGEAYNEQFF
v_gene: TRBV20-1; j_gene: TRBJ1-5; abundance: .; d_gene: .; CDR3nt: TGCAGTGCTAGTGGGGACAGCAATCAGCCCCAGCATTTT; CDR3aa: CSASGDSNQPQHF
v_gene: TRBV19; j_gene: TRBJ2-3; abundance: .; d_gene: .; CDR3nt: TGTGCCAGTCGGAGCGGCACAGATACGCAGTATTTT; CDR3aa: CASRSGTDTQYF
v_gene: TRBV6-6; j_gene: TRBJ1-6; abundance: .; d_gene: .; CDR3nt: TGTGCCAGCAGACAAAATTCACCCCTCCACTTT; CDR3aa: CASRQNSPLHF
v_gene: TRBV7-9; j_gene: TRBJ2-2; abundance: few; d_gene: .; CDR3nt: TGTGCCAGCAGCCCAAGAACCAGCGCAGTCACCGGGGAGCTGTTTTTT; CDR3aa: CASSPRTSAVTGELFF
v_gene: TRBV28; j_gene: TRBJ1-1; abundance: .; d_gene: .; CDR3nt: TGTGCCAGCAGTTTACTGGGGCAGACTGAAGCTTTCTTT; CDR3aa: CASSLLGQTEAFF
v_gene: TRBV20-1; j_gene: TRBJ2-1; abundance: .; d_gene: .; CDR3nt: TGCAGTGCTAGAGACGAGCGGCCATACAATGAGCAGTTCTTC; CDR3aa: CSARDERPYNEQFF
v_gene: TRBV19; j_gene: TRBJ2-3; abundance: .; d_gene: .; CDR3nt: TGTGCCAGTAGTATAGGACAGAGCACAGATACGCAGTATTTT; CDR3aa: CASSIGQSTDTQYF
v_gene: TRBV6-2/TRBV6-3; j_gene: TRBJ2-3; abundance: .; d_gene: TRBD2; CDR3nt: TGTGCCAGCAGCCCCCTTGAGCGGGAGTCGGTAGATACGCAGTATTTT; CDR3aa: CASSPLERESVDTQYF
v_gene: TRBV5-1; j_gene: TRBJ2-7; abundance: .; d_gene: TRBD2; CDR3nt: TGCGCCAGCAGCTGGACTAGCGGGAGAGCCTCCTACGAGCAGTACTTC; CDR3aa: CASSWTSGRASYEQYF
v_gene: TRBV29-1; j_gene: TRBJ2-3; abundance: few; d_gene: .; CDR3nt: TGCAGCGTTTCACCCCGGGGCACAGATACGCAGTATTTT; CDR3aa: CSVSPRGTDTQYF
v_gene: TRBV11-2; j_gene: TRBJ2-4; abundance: .; d_gene: .; CDR3nt: TGTGCCAGCAGCTTAGCCCACCTAGCCAAAAACATTCAGTACTTC; CDR3aa: CASSLAHLAKNIQYF
v_gene: TRBV7-2; j_gene: TRBJ2-3; abundance: .; d_gene: .; CDR3nt: TGTGCCAGCAGCTCCAGGGGCCCCCTAGATACGCAGTATTTT; CDR3aa: CASSSRGPLDTQYF
v_gene: TRBV7-9; j_gene: TRBJ2-2; abundance: .; d_gene: .; CDR3nt: TGTGCCAGCAGCCCCCGGGACACCGGAGGCACCGGGGAGCTGTTTTTT; CDR3aa: CASSPRDTGGTGELFF
v_gene: TRBV7-6; j_gene: TRBJ2-7; abundance: .; d_gene: .; CDR3nt: TGTGCCAGCAGCCCCATGGGCGGACCCTCCTACGAGCAGTACTTC; CDR3aa: CASSPMGGPSYEQYF
v_gene: TRBV25-1; j_gene: TRBJ1-5; abundance: .; d_gene: .; CDR3nt: TGTGCCAGTGCCCGTGGTAATCAGCCCCAGCATTTT; CDR3aa: CASARGNQPQHF
v_gene: TRBV12-3/TRBV12-4; j_gene: TRBJ2-5; abundance: .; d_gene: TRBD1; CDR3nt: TGTGCCAGCAGTAGTCCGGGACAGGGGGCAGGGACCCAGTACTTC; CDR3aa: CASSSPGQGAGTQYF
v_gene: TRBV5-1; j_gene: TRBJ2-5; abundance: .; d_gene: TRBD2; CDR3nt: TGCGCCAGCAGCTCCACTTTTACTAGCGGGATCCCAGAGACCCAGTACTTC; CDR3aa: CASSSTFTSGIPETQYF
v_gene: TRBV20-1; j_gene: TRBJ2-1; abundance: .; d_gene: .; CDR3nt: TGCAGTGCTAGATACGTGGAGCAGTTCTTC; CDR3aa: CSARYVEQFF
v_gene: TRBV6-2/TRBV6-3; j_gene: TRBJ2-1; abundance: .; d_gene: .; CDR3nt: TGTGCCAGCAGTTACTCGAGCTCGCGGGGCCCCTACGGGAATGAGCAGTTCTTC; CDR3aa: CASSYSSSRGPYGNEQFF
v_gene: TRBV24-1; j_gene: TRBJ2-3; abundance: .; d_gene: .; CDR3nt: TGTGCCACCAGTGATCCGGGGAGGGGGACAGATACGCAGTATTTT; CDR3aa: CATSDPGRGTDTQYF
v_gene: TRBV4-3; j_gene: TRBJ2-7; abundance: few; d_gene: .; CDR3nt: TGCGCCAGCAGCCAAGACCGTTTTGACGGTACCTACGAGCAGTACTTC; CDR3aa: CASSQDRFDGTYEQYF
v_gene: TRBV2; j_gene: TRBJ2-3; abundance: .; d_gene: .; CDR3nt: TGTGCCAGCAGTGGCCGTGGAGTGGGCGGCACAGATACGCAGTATTTT; CDR3aa: CASSGRGVGGTDTQYF
v_gene: TRBV19; j_gene: TRBJ2-6; abundance: .; d_gene: .; CDR3nt: TGTGCCAGTAGTTCGGACAATCCTGGGGCCAACGTCCTGACTTTC; CDR3aa: CASSSDNPGANVLTF
v_gene: TRBV19; j_gene: TRBJ2-1; abundance: .; d_gene: TRBD2; CDR3nt: TGTGCCAGCAACAAGGTGGGGGAGGGCCCCAAAGAGCAGTTCTTC; CDR3aa: CASNKVGEGPKEQFF
v_gene: TRBV29-1; j_gene: TRBJ2-5; abundance: .; d_gene: .; CDR3nt: TGCAGCCTATCTGGGGGCGGAGAGACCCAGTACTTC; CDR3aa: CSLSGGGETQYF
v_gene: TRBV30; j_gene: TRBJ1-4; abundance: .; d_gene: .; CDR3nt: TGTGCCTGGAAGAGGAGACAGACAACTAATGAAAAACTGTTTTTT; CDR3aa: CAWKRRQTTNEKLFF
v_gene: TRBV20-1; j_gene: TRBJ1-6; abundance: .; d_gene: .; CDR3nt: TGCAGCGGTAGTTGGACGGCATATTCACCCCTCCACTTT; CDR3aa: CSGSWTAYSPLHF
v_gene: TRBV7-8; j_gene: TRBJ2-7; abundance: .; d_gene: TRBD1; CDR3nt: TGTGCCAAAGGACAGGGGGGAACCGAGCAGTACTTC; CDR3aa: CAKGQGGTEQYF
v_gene: TRBV12-3/TRBV12-4; j_gene: TRBJ2-7; abundance: .; d_gene: .; CDR3nt: TGTGCCGGGCCGGCGGAGCAGTACTTC; CDR3aa: CAGPAEQYF
v_gene: TRBV12-3/TRBV12-4; j_gene: TRBJ2-4; abundance: few; d_gene: .; CDR3nt: TGTGCCAGCAGACTTAGAGGGTTTTCGTCCAAAAACATTCAGTACTTC; CDR3aa: CASRLRGFSSKNIQYF